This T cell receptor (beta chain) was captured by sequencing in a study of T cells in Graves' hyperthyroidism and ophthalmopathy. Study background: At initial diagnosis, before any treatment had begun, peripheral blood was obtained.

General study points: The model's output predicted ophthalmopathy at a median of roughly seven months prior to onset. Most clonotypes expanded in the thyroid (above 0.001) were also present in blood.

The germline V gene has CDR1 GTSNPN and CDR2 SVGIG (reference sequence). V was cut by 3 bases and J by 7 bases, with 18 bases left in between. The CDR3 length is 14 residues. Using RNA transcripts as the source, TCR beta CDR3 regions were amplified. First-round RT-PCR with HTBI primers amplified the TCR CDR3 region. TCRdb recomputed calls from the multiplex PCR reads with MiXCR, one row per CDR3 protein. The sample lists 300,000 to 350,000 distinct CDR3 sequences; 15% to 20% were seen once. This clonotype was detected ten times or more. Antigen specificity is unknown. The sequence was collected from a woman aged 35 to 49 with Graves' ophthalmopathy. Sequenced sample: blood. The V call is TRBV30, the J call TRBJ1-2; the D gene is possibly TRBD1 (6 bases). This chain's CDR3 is CAWSKDQGFFGYTF. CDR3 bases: TGTGCCTGGAGCAAAGATCAGGGGTTTTTTGGCTACACCTTC.